This TCR beta chain was captured in a study of response to subunit inactivated influenza vaccine. The CDR3 covers 15 residues. Trimming took 2 bases from V and 2 from J, leaving 13 bases between them. In germline, CDR1 is MDHEN, CDR2 SYDVKM. TCRdb called the RT-PCR reads again in MiXCR, with one record for every CDR3 protein. Found here are 500,000 to 600,000 distinct CDR3 sequences, 13% of them singletons; the top ten hold 10% to 15%. Sequenced here: PBMCs from blood, sampled 45 days after vaccination. J is TRBJ2-7 and V is TRBV28; the D call may be TRBD1 or TRBD2 (5 bases each). The receptor was isolated from a man aged 50-59 years who received an inactivated influenza vaccine. The CDR3 sequence: CASSLVRDGAYEQYF. Written as DNA, the CDR3 is TGTGCCAGCAGTTTAGTCCGGGACGGAGCCTACGAGCAGTACTTC.